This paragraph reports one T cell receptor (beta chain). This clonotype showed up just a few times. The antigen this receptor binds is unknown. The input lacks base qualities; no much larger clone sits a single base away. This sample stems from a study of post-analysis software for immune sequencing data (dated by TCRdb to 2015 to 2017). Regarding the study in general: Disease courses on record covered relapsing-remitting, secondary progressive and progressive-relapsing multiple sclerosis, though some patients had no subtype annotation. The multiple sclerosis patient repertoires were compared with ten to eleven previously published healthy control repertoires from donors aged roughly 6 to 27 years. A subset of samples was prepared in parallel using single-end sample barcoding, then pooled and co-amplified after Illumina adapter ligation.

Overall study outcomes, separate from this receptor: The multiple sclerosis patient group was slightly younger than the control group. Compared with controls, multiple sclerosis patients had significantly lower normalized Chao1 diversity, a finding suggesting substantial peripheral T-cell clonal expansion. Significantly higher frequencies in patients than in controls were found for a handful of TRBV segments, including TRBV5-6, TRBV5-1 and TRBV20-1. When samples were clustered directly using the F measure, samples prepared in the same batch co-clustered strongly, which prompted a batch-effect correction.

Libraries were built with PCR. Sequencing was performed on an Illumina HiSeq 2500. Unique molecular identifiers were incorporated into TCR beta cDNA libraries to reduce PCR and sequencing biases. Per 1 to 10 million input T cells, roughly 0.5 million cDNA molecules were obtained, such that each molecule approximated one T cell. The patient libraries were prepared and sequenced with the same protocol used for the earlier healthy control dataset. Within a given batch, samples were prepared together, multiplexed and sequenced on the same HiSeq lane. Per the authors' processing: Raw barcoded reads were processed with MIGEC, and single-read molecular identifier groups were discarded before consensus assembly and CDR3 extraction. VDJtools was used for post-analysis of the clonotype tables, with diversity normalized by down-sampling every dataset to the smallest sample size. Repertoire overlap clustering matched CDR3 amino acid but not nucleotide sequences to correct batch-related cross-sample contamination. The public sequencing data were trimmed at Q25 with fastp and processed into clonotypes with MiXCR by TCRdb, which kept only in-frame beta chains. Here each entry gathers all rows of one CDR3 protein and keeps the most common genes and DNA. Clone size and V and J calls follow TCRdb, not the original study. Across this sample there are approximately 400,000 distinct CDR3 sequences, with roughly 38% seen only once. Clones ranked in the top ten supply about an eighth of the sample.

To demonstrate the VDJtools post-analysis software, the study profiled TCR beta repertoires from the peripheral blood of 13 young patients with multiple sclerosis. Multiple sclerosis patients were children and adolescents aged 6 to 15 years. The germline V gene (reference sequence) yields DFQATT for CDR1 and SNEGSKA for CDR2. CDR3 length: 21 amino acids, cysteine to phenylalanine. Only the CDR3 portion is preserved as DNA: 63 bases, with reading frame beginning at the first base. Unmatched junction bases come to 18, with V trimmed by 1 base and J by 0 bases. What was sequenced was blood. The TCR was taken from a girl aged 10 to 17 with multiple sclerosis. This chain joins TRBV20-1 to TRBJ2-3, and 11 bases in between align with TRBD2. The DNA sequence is TGCAGTGCTAGAGGCGCATTAGCGGGGGGGACCGTACTCGCTAGCACAGATACGCAGTATTTT. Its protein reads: CSARGALAGGTVLASTDTQYF.